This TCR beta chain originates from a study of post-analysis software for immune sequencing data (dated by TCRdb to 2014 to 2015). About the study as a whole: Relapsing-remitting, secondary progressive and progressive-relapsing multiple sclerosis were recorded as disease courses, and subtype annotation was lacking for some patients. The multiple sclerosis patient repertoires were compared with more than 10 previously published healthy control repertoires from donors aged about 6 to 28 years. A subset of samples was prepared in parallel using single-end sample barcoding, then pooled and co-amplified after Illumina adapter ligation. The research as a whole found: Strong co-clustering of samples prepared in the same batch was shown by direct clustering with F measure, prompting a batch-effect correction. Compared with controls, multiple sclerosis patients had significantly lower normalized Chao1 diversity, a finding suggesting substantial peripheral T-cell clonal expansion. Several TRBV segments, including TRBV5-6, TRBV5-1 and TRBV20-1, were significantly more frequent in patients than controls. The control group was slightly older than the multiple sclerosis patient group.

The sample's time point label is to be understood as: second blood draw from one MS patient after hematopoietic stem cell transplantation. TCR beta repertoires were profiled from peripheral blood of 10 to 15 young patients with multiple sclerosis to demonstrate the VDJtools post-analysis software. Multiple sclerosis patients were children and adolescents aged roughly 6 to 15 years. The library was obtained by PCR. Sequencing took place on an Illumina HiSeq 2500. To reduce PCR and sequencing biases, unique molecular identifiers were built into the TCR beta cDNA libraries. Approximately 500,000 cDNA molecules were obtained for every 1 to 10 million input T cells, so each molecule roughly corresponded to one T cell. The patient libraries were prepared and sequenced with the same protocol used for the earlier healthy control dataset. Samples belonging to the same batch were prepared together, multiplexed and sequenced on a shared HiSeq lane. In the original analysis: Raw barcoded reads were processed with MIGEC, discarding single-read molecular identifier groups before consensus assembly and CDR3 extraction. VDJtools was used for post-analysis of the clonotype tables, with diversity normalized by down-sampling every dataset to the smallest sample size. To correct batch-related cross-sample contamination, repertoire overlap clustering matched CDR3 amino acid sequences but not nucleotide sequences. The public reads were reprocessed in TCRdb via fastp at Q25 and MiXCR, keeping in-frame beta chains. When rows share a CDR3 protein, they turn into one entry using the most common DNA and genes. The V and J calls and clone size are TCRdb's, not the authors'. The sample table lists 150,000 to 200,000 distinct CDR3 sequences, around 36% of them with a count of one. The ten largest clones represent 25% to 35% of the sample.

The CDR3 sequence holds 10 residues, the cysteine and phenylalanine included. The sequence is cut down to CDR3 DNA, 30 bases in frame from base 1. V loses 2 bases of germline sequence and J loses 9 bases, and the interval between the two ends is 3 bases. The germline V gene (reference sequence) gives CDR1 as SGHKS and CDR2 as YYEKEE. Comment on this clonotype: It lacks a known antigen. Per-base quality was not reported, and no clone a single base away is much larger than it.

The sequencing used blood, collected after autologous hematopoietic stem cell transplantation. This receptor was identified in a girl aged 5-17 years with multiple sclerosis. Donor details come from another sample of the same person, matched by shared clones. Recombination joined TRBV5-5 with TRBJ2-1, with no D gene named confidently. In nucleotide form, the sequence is TGTGCCAGCAGCTTTGGTGAGCAGTTCTTC. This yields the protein CASSFGEQFF.